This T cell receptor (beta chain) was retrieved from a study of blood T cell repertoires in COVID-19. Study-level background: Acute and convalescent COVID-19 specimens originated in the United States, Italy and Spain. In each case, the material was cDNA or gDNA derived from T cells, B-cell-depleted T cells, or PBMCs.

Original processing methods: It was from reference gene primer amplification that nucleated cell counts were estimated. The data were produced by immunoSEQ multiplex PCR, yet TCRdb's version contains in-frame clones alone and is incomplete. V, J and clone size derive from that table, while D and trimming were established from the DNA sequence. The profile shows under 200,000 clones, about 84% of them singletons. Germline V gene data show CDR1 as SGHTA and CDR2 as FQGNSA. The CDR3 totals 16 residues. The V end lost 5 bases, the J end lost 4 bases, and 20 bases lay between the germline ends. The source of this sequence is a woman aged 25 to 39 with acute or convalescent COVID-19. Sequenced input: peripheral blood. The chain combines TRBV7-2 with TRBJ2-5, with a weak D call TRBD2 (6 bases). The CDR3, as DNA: TGTGCCAGCAGCGTGTCGGCGGGGTCCGCCCTAGAGACCCAGTACTTC. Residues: CASSVSAGSALETQYF.